This T cell receptor beta chain was identified in a study of T cell responses to AZD1222 COVID-19 vaccine. About this clone itself: Its antigen is currently unknown.

Study-level results: Mostly white British, mostly female donors; authors suggested clonal diversity may be underestimated. Nearly half of unique spike-specific TCRs reportedly avoided B.1.351 and B.1.1.7 mutated regions. Regions 160-218 and 743-854 held dominance among vaccine-associated CD4 TCRs, which spanned spike. Just 5 to 7 AZD1222 recipients were seropositive at baseline.

TCRdb's copy holds only in-frame clones and misses some; the assay was immunoSEQ multiplex PCR. The table has roughly 70,000 clones, roughly 87% seen once. The sequence came from an adult in good health. The sample consisted of peripheral blood, taken on day 0 of AZD1222 vaccination.

CDR3 sequence reads: CASSQERSGGLGAEQYF. CDR3 DNA: TGTGCCAGCAGCCAAGAAAGGTCGGGCGGACTAGGGGCCGAGCAGTACTTC. The chain employs TRBV3-1 (or the pseudogene TRBV3-2) and TRBJ2-7; TRBD2 matches 7 bases. In germline, CDR1 is LGHDT, CDR2 YNNKEL (reference sequence). CDR3 length: 17 amino acids. Losses at the gene ends were 0 bases for V and 6 bases for J; bases not matched to a gene: 14.